Detailed here is one T cell receptor beta chain. The data were obtained in a study of regulatory T cells in long-lasting Graves disease. Library construction for TCR beta used iRepertoire HTBI primers and Arm-PCR of CDR3 regions. Original analysis: The samples yielded 62 TRBV and roughly 15 TRBJ segments. TCRdb used MiXCR to reprocess the multiplex PCR reads, holding one entry per CDR3 protein. TCRdb assigned the V and J calls; the authors' analysis was not used. This sample has about 440,000 distinct CDR3 sequences, with 15% found just once. As to time point: newly diagnosed GD, antithyroid drugs for less than 3 months. PBMC RNA was the source of the TCR library. This sample also belongs to another study, concerning T cells in Graves' hyperthyroidism and ophthalmopathy. Per that paper: Uncontrolled infection, other autoimmune disease, pregnancy or lactation excluded patients. Ophthalmopathy and stable hyperthyroidism were told apart by a 13 V-J model.

The sequenced sample was peripheral blood mononuclear cells (PBMCs), obtained at new diagnosis, from a patient treated with antithyroid drugs. This sequence was found in a woman in her 30s with Graves disease.

In DNA form, the CDR3 reads TGTGCCTGGACGGACACCGGGGAGCTGTTTTTT. It encodes CAWTDTGELFF. The chain joins TRBV30 to TRBJ2-2; D unclear. CDR3 length: 11 amino acids. The germline V gene has CDR1 GTSNPN and CDR2 SVGIG (reference sequence). Between the trimmed V and J ends, which lost 4 bases and 3 bases, there was a span of 3 bases.